This TCR beta chain was identified during a study of T cell responses to AZD1222 COVID-19 vaccine. TCRdb's copy holds only in-frame clones and misses some; the assay was immunoSEQ multiplex PCR. The table includes 100,000 to 120,000 clones, 92% detected once. A note on this clone: Its antigen is unknown.

Broader study findings: Only 6 or 7 AZD1222 recipients tested seropositive at baseline.

This sequence was found in an adult who received the AZD1222 COVID-19 vaccine. The sample was peripheral blood, taken 28 days after the second AZD1222 dose.

The CDR3 reads CASTRGGGETQYF. In DNA form, the CDR3 reads TGTGCCAGCACCCGGGGGGGCGGTGAGACCCAGTACTTC. This chain connects TRBV2 to TRBJ2-5; 8 bases align to TRBD2. The V gene end was trimmed by 7 bases and the J gene end by 5 bases; junction bases not matched to a gene: 6. The CDR3 runs to 13 residues. Germline lookup yields CDR1 SNHLY and CDR2 FYNNEI.